This T cell receptor beta chain originates from a study of T cell repertoires in ileal Crohn's disease. Across the whole study: Around 40% were active smokers at surgery; median disease duration was approximately 8.5 years.

As to this clone: Its antigen is unknown.

Germline lookup yields CDR1 MDHEN and CDR2 SYDVKM. The length of the CDR3 is 16 residues. With 0 bases removed from V and 0 bases from J, the gap between germline ends came to 6 bases. Study-level points and caveats: Mucosal expansions were suggested to be mainly CD8 T cells. Compared with non-smokers, active smokers at surgery showed more clonal expansions.

Each sample's TCRB immunosequencing used around 500 nanograms of biopsy DNA. Some clones are missing from TCRdb's copy, which holds only in-frame ones; the method was immunoSEQ multiplex PCR. Of roughly 30,000 clones in the sample, over 75% were seen once. The chain combines TRBV28 with TRBJ2-6; a weak D match, TRBD2 (5 bases). The sample consisted of ileal tissue. This receptor was obtained from an adult with Crohn's disease. CDR3 residues: CASSLWGSSGANVLTF. DNA of the CDR3: TGTGCCAGCAGTTTATGGGGGAGCTCTGGGGCCAACGTCCTGACTTTC.